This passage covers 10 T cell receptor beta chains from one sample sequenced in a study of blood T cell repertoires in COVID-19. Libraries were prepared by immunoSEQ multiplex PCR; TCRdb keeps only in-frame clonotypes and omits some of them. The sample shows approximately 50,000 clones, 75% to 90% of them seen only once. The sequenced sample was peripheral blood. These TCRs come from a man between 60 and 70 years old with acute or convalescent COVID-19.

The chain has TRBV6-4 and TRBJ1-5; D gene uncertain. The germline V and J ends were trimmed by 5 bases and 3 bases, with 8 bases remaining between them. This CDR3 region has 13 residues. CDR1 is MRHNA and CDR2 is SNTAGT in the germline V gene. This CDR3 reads CASSYRANQPQHF. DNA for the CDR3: TGTGCCAGCAGTTACCGAGCCAATCAGCCCCAGCATTTT.

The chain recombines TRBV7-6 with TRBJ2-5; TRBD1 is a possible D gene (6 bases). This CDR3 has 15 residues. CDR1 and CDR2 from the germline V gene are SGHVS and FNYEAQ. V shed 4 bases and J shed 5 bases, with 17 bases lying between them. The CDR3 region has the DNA TGTGCCAGCAGCTCAGACAGGTTCGTGGTGGAGACCCAGTACTTC. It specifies CASSSDRFVVETQYF. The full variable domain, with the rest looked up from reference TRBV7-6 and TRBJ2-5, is GAGVSQSPRYKVTKRGQDVALRCDPISGHVSLYWYRQALGQGPEFLTYFNYEAQQDKSGLPNDRFSAERPEGSISTLTIQRTEQRDSAMYRCASSSDRFVVETQYFGPGTRLLVL.

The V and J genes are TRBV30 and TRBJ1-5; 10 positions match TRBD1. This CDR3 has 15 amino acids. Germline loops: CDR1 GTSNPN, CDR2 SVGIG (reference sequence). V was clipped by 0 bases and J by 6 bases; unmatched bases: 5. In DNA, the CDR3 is TGTGCCTGGAGTGTACCCTGGACAGGGGGTCAGCCCCAGCATTTT. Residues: CAWSVPWTGGQPQHF.

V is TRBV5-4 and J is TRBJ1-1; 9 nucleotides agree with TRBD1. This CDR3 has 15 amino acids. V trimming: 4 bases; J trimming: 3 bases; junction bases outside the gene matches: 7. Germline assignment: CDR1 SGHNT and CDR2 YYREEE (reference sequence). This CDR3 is CASSRGQGRDTEAFF. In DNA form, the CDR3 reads TGTGCCAGCAGCAGGGGACAGGGAAGGGACACTGAAGCTTTCTTT. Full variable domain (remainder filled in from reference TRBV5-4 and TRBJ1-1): ETGVTQSPTHLIKTRGQQVTLRCSSQSGHNTVSWYQQALGQGPQFIFQYYREEENGRGNFPPRFSGLQFPNYSSELNVNALELDDSALYLCASSRGQGRDTEAFFGQGTRLTVV.

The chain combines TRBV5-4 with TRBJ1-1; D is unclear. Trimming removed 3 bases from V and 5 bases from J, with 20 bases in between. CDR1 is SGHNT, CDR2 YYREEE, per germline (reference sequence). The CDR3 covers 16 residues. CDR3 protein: CASSSARGTGRTEAFF. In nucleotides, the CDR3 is TGTGCCAGCAGCTCAGCCCGGGGTACGGGGAGGACTGAAGCTTTCTTT. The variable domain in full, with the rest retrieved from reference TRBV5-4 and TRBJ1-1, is ETGVTQSPTHLIKTRGQQVTLRCSSQSGHNTVSWYQQALGQGPQFIFQYYREEENGRGNFPPRFSGLQFPNYSSELNVNALELDDSALYLCASSSARGTGRTEAFFGQGTRLTVV.

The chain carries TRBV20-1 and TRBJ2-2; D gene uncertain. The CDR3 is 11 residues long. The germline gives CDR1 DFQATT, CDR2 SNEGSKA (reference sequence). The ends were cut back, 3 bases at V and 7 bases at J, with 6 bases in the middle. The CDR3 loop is CSARSGGELFF. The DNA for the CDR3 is TGCAGTGCTAGGTCGGGCGGGGAGCTGTTTTTT.

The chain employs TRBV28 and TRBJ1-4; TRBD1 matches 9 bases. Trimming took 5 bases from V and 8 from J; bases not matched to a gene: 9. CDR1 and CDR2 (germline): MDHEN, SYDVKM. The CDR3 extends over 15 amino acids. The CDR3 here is CASSPQTGGEEKLFF. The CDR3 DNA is TGTGCCAGCAGTCCCCAGACAGGGGGGGAGGAAAAACTGTTTTTT.

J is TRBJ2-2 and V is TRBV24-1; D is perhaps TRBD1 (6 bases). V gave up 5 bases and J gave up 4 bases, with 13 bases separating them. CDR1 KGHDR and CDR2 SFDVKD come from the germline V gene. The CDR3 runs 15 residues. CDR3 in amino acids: CATSVRTDSTGELFF. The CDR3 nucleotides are TGTGCCACCAGTGTCCGGACAGACAGCACCGGGGAGCTGTTTTTT.

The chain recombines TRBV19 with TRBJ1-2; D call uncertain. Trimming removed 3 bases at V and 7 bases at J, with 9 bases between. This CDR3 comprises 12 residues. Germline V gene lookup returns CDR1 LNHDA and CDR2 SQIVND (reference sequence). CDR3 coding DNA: TGTGCCAGTAGTATGGGAGGGCTTGGCTACACCTTC. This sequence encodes CASSMGGLGYTF.

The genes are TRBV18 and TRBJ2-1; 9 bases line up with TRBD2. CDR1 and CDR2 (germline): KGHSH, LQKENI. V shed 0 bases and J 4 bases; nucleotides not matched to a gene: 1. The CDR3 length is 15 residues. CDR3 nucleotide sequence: TGTGCCAGCTCACCACCCAGCGGGGGGTACAATGAGCAGTTCTTC. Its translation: CASSPPSGGYNEQFF.